The entry that follows covers one T cell receptor (beta chain) sequence. The V segment lost 6 bases and the J segment 6 bases; nucleotides outside the gene matches: 6. There are 14 residues in the CDR3. The germline gives CDR1 SGHKS, CDR2 YYEKEE (reference sequence). The record originates from a study of Ad26.COV2.S vaccination and SARS-CoV-2 variants. For the study at large: Recipients of Ad26.COV2.S got it intramuscularly, once or twice 56 days apart.

As for treatment: roughly 18 received Ad26.COV2.S at low or high dose, single or two shots; about 5 received placebo; per-sample allocation not given. It was on day 63 after the first vaccine or placebo injection that samples were taken. This Boston cohort included adults aged 18-55 years. The vaccine delivered Wuhan-strain SARS-CoV-2 spike through an Ad26 vector. The method was immunoSEQ multiplex PCR; TCRdb's version includes in-frame clones alone and lacks a portion of them. The table has roughly 700,000 clones, around 90% seen once. This TCR derives from a person aged 18 to 65 who received the Ad26.COV2.S COVID-19 vaccine or a placebo. V and J are TRBV5-5 and TRBJ2-3, with 11 bases lining up with TRBD1. The material was peripheral blood, obtained in a trial of Ad26.COV2.S vaccine versus placebo. DNA for the CDR3: TGTGCCAGCATCGGGACAGGGGGGACGGATACGCAGTATTTT. Its translation is CASIGTGGTDTQYF. The full variable domain, its missing parts supplied by reference TRBV5-5 and TRBJ2-3, is DAGVTQSPTHLIKTRGQQVTLRCSPISGHKSVSWYQQVLGQGPQFIFQYYEKEERGRGNFPDRFSARQFPNYSSELNVNALLLGDSALYLCASIGTGGTDTQYFGPGTRLTVL.